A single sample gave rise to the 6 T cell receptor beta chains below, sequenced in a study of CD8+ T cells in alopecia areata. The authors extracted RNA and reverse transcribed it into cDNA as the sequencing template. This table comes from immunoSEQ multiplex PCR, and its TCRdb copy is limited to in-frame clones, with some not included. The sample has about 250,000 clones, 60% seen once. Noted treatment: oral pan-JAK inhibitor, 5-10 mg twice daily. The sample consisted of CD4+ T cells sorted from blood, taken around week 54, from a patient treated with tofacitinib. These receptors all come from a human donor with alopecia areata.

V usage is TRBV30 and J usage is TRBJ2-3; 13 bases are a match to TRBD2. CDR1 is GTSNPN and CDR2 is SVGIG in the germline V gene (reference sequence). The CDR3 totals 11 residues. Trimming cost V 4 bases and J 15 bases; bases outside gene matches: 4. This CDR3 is CAWIGTSGAYF. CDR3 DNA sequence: TGTGCCTGGATTGGGACTAGCGGGGCTTATTTT.

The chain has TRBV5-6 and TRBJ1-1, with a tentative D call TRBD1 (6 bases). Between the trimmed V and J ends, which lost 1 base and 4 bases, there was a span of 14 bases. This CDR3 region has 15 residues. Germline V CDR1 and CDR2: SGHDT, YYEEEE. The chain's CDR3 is CASSLTGRGGTEAFF. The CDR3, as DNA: TGTGCCAGCAGCTTGACAGGGAGGGGCGGCACTGAAGCTTTCTTT. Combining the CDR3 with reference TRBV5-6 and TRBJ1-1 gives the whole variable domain DAGVTQSPTHLIKTRGQQVTLRCSPKSGHDTVSWYQQALGQGPQFIFQYYEEEERQRGNFPDRFSGHQFPNYSSELNVNALLLGDSALYLCASSLTGRGGTEAFFGQGTRLTVV.

The CDR3 region is CAWSVGSANYGYTF. The CDR3 DNA is TGTGCCTGGAGTGTAGGGAGTGCTAACTATGGCTACACCTTC. The V call is TRBV30, the J call TRBJ1-2; D is uncertain. CDR3 length: 14 residues. Trimming cost V 0 bases and J 0 bases, with 8 bases left between them. CDR1 is GTSNPN, CDR2 SVGIG, per germline (reference sequence).

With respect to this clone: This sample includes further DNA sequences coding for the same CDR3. Here the CDR3 DNA reads TGTGCCTGGAGTGTTCTTGAGAATCAGCCCCAGCATTTT. It is translated as CAWSVLENQPQHF. The chain carries TRBV30 and TRBJ1-5; D not resolved. V lost 0 bases and J 4 bases, leaving 7 bases between the germline ends. Germline CDR1 reads GTSNPN; CDR2 reads SVGIG (reference sequence). The CDR3 has 13 amino acids.

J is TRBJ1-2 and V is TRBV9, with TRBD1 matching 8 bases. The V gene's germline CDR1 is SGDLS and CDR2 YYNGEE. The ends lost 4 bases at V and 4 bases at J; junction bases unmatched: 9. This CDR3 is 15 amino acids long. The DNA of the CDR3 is TGTGCCAGCAGCTCCCGGACAGGGAACCTCTATGGCTACACCTTC. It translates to CASSSRTGNLYGYTF.

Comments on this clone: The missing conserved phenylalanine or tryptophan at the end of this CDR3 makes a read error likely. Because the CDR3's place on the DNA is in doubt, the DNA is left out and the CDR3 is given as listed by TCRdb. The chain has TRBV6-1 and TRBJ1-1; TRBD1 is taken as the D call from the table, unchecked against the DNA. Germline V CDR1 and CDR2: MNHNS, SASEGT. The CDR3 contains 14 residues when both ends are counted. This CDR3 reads CASSQLGDSPISRV.